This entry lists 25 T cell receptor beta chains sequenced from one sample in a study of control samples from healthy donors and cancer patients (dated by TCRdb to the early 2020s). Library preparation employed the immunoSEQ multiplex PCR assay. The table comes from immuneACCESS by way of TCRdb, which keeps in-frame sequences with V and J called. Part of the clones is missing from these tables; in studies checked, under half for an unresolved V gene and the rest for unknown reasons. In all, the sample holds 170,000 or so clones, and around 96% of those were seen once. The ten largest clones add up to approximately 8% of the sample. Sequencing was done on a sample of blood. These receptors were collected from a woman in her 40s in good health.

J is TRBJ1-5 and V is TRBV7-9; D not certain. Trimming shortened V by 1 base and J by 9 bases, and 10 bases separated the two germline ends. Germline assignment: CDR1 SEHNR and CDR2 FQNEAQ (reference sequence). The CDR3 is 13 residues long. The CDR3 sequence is CASSLGALPPQHF. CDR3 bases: TGTGCCAGCAGCTTAGGTGCCCTGCCGCCCCAGCATTTT.

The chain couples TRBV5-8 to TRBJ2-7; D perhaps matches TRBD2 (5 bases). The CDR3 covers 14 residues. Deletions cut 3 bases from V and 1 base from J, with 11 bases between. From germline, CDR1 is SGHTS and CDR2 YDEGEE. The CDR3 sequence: CASSSGIHSYEQYF. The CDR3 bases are TGTGCCAGCAGCTCGGGAATCCATTCCTACGAGCAGTACTTC.

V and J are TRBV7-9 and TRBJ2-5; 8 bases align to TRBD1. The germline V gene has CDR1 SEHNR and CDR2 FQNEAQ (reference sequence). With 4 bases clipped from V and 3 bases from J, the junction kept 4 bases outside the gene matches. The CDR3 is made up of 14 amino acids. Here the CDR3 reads CASSWGQAKETQYF. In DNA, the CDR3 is TGTGCCAGCAGCTGGGGACAGGCCAAAGAGACCCAGTACTTC.

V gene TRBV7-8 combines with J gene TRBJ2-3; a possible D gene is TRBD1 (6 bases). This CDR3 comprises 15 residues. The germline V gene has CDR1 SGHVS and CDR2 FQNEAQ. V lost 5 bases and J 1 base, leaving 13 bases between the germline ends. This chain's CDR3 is CASSQRGSRTDTQYF. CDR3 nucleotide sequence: TGTGCCAGCAGCCAAAGGGGGTCCCGCACAGATACGCAGTATTTT.

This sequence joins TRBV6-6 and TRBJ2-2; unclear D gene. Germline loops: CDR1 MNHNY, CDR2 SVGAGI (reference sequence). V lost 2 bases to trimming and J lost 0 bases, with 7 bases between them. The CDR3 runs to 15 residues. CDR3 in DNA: TGTGCCAGCAGTTACCGGGCGTCGAACACCGGGGAGCTGTTTTTT. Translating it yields CASSYRASNTGELFF.

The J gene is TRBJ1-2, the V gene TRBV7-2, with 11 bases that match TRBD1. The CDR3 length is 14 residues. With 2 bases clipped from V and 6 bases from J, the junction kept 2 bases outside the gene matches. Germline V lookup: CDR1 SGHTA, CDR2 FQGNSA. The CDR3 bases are TGTGCCAGCAGCTTAAGGGACAGGGGGGATGGCTACACCTTC. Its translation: CASSLRDRGDGYTF.

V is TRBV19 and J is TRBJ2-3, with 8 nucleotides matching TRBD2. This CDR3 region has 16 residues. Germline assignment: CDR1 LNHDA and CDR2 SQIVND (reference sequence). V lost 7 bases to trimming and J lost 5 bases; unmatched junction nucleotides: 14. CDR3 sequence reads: CASTTFSGGSGDTQYF. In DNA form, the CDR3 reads TGTGCCAGTACCACCTTCTCGGGAGGGTCGGGAGATACGCAGTATTTT.

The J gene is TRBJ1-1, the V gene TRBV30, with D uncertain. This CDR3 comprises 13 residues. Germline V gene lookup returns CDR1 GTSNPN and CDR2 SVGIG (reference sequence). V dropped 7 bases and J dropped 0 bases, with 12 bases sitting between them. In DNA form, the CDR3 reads TGTGCCTTAAGCCGAGTTTTGAACACTGAAGCTTTCTTT. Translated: CALSRVLNTEAFF.

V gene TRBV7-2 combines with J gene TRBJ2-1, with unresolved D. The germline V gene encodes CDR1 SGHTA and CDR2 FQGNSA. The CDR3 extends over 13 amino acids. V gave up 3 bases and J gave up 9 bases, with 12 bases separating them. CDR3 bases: TGTGCCAGCAGCTTTTTTTCCCTCAGTGAGCAGTTCTTC. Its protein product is CASSFFSLSEQFF.

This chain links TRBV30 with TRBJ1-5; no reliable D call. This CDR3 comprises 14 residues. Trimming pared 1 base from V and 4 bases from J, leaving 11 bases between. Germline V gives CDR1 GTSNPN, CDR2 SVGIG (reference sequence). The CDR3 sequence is CAWSEAARNQPQHF. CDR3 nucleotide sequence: TGTGCCTGGAGTGAGGCAGCGAGAAATCAGCCCCAGCATTTT.

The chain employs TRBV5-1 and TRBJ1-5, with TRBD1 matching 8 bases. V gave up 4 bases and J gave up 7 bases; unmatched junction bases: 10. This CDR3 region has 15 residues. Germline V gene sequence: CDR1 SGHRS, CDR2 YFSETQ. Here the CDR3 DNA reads TGCGCCAGCAGCGCCACAGGGGGTGTAAAACAGCCCCAGCATTTT. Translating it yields CASSATGGVKQPQHF.

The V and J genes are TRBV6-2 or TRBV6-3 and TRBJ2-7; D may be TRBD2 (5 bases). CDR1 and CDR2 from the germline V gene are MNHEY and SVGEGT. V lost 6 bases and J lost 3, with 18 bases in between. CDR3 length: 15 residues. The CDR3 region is CASSFRQLGNYEQYF. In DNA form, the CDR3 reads TGTGCCAGCAGCTTTCGGCAACTAGGGAACTACGAGCAGTACTTC.

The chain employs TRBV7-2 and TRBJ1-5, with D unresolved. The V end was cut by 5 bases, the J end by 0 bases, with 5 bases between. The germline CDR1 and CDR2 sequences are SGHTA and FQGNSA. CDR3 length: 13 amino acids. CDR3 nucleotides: TGTGCCAGCAGCCCCAATAGCAATCAGCCCCAGCATTTT. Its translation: CASSPNSNQPQHF.

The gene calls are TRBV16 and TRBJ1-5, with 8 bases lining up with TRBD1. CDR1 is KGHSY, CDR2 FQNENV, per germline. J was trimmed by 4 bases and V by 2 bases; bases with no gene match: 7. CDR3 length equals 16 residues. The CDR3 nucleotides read TGTGCCAGCAGCCAACCCCCAGGACAGGGTAATCAGCCCCAGCATTTT. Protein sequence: CASSQPPGQGNQPQHF.

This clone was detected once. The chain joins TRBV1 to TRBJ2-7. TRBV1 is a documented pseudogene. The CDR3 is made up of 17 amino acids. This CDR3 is CTSSQDRRDDTLRGQYF. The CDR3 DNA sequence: TGCACCAGCAGCCAAGATCGACGGGACGATACCCTGCGAGGGCAGTACTTC.

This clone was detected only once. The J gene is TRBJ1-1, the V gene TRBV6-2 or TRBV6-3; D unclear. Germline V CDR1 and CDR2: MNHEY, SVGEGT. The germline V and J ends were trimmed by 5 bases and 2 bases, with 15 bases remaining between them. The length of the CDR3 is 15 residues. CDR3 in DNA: TGTGCCAGCAGTGATATAGGGCCTCTAAACACTGAAGCTTTCTTT. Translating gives CASSDIGPLNTEAFF.

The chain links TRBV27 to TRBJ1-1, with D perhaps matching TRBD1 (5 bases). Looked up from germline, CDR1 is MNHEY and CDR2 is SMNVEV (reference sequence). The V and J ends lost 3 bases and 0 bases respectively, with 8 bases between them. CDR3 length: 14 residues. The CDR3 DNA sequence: TGTGCCAGCAGTTTTCAGGACATGAACACTGAAGCTTTCTTT. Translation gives CASSFQDMNTEAFF.

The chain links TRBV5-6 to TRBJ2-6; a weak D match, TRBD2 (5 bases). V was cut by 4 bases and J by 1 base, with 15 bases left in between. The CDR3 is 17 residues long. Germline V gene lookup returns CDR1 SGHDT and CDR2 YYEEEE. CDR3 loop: CASSLERERSGANVLTF. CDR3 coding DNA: TGTGCCAGCAGCCTGGAGAGGGAACGGTCTGGGGCCAACGTCCTGACTTTC.

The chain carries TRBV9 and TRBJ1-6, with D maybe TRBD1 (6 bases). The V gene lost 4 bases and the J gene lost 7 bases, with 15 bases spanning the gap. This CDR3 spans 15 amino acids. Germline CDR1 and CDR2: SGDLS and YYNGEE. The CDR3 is CASSLHSQGNSPLHF. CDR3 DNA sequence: TGTGCCAGCAGCCTCCATTCACAGGGCAATTCACCCCTCCACTTT.

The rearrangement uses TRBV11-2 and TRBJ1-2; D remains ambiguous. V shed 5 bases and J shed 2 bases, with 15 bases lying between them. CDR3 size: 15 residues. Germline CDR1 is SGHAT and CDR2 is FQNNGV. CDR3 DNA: TGTGCCAGCAGCCGGACGGGGAGCGCGAACTATGGCTACACCTTC. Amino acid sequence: CASSRTGSANYGYTF.

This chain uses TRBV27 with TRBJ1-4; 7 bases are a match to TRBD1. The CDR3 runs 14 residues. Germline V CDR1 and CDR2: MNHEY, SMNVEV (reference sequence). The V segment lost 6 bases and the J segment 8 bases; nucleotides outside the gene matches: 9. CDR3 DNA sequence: TGTGCCAGCAGGAAACAGGGGCGAAGCGAAAAACTGTTTTTT. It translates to CASRKQGRSEKLFF.

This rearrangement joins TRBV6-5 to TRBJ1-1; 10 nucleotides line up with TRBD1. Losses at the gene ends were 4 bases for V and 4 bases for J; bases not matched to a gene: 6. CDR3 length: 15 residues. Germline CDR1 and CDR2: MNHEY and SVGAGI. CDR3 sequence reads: CASSFTDRGPTEAFF. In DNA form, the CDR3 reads TGTGCCAGCAGTTTTACTGACAGGGGGCCCACTGAAGCTTTCTTT.

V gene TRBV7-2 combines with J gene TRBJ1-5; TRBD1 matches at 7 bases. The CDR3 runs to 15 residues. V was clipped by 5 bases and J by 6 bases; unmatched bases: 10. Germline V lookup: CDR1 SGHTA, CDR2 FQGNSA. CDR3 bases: TGTGCCAGCAGCCTCCGACAGGGTATCTTTCAGCCCCAGCATTTT. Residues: CASSLRQGIFQPQHF.

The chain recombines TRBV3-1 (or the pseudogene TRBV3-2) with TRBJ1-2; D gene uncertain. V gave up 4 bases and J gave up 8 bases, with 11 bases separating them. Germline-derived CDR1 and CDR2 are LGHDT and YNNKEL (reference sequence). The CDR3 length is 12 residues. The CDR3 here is CASSPTKGGYTF. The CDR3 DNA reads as TGTGCCAGCAGCCCAACCAAAGGAGGCTACACCTTC.

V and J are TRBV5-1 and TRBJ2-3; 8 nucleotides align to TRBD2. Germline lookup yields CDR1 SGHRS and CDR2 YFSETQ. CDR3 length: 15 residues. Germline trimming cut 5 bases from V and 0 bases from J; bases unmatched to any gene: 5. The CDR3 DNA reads TGCGCCAGCAGGACCACTAGCGGAAGCACAGATACGCAGTATTTT. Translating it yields CASRTTSGSTDTQYF.